A single sample gave rise to the 7 T cell receptor beta chains below, sequenced in a study of breast tumors, draining lymph nodes, adjacent tissues (TCRdb year 2016). The method behind the library was multiplex PCR. The listed sequencing device is Illumina HiSeq 2000. Using fastp at Q25 and MiXCR, TCRdb reprocessed the public reads and kept productive beta chains. Duplicate CDR3 protein sequences are folded into a single record with the most common DNA and genes. This sample gives under 250,000 distinct CDR3 sequences in total; approximately 31% of them show up just once. The ten largest account for 1.4% of the sample. Lymph node samples were obtained from the axillary draining lymph nodes of breast cancer patients. Sequencing used axillary lymph node tissue. These TCRs come from a female donor with breast cancer. Some clones in this sample may be carry-over from other donors' samples.

About this clonotype: The junction shows a germline mismatch at one end, possibly a read error. V usage is TRBV18 and J usage is TRBJ1-4; D gene uncertain. The germline V gene has CDR1 KGHSH and CDR2 LQKENI. The CDR3 runs to 20 residues. The CDR3 sequence: CASSLTRSGDDVTTNEKLSF. DNA for the CDR3: TGTGCCAGCTCACTTACTCGCTCCGGGGATGATGTGACAACTAATGAAAAACTGTCTTTT.

This clonotype was detected many times. The genes are TRBV5-1 and TRBJ1-5; perhaps TRBD1 as D (6 bases). Germline loops: CDR1 SGHRS, CDR2 YFSETQ. The CDR3 loop spans 14 amino acids. Trimming pared 0 bases from V and 7 bases from J, leaving 11 bases between. CDR3: CASSLDAGDQPQHF. CDR3 DNA sequence: TGCGCCAGCAGCTTGGATGCAGGGGACCAGCCCCAGCATTTT.

The chain recombines TRBV5-1 with TRBJ2-6; D perhaps matches TRBD2 (6 bases). V was clipped by 4 bases and J by 3 bases, with 11 bases between them. The CDR3 spans 15 residues. Germline V lookup: CDR1 SGHRS, CDR2 YFSETQ. The CDR3 bases are TGCGCCAGCAGCCAAAGGGGAGGTGGGGCCAACGTCCTGACTTTC. Its translation is CASSQRGGGANVLTF.

This clonotype was seen at least ten times. The chain couples TRBV5-1 to TRBJ2-7, with D perhaps TRBD2 (5 bases). The germline gives CDR1 SGHRS, CDR2 YFSETQ. Trimming left V 0 bases short and J 2 bases short, with 9 bases between. CDR3 size: 14 residues. DNA for the CDR3: TGCGCCAGCAGCTTGGAAGCGGTCCCCTACGAGCAGTACTTC. The encoded protein is CASSLEAVPYEQYF.

Comments on this clonotype: A much more abundant neighbour one base away suggests this may be a read error. The chain is built from TRBV11-2 and TRBJ2-7; D may be TRBD2 (5 bases). This CDR3 is 13 amino acids long. The germline V and J ends were trimmed by 5 bases and 6 bases, with 14 bases remaining between them. Germline values: CDR1 SGHAT, CDR2 FQNNGV. The CDR3 loop reads CASSIGLPSEQYF. In nucleotides, the CDR3 is TGTGCCAGCAGCATCGGACTCCCCTCCGAGCAGTACTTC. The full variable domain, with the rest looked up from reference TRBV11-2 and TRBJ2-7, is EAGVAQSPRYKIIEKRQSVAFWCNPISGHATLYWYQQILGQGPKLLIQFQNNGVVDDSQLPKDRFSAERLKGVDSTLKIQPAKLEDSAVYLCASSIGLPSEQYFGPGTRLTVT.

This clonotype was seen many times. J is TRBJ2-5 and V is TRBV7-2; D gene unclear. In germline, CDR1 is SGHTA, CDR2 FQGNSA. The CDR3 extends over 12 amino acids. Trimming left V 0 bases short and J 4 bases short, with 3 bases between. The CDR3 DNA follows: TGTGCCAGCAGCTTAGCCCGAGAGACCCAGTACTTC. Translated: CASSLARETQYF. Together with reference TRBV7-2 and TRBJ2-5, the CDR3 gives the full variable domain: GAGVSQSPSNKVTEKGKDVELRCDPISGHTALYWYRQSLGQGLEFLIYFQGNSAPDKSGLPSDRFSAERTGGSVSTLTIQRTQQEDSAVYLCASSLARETQYFGPGTRLLVL.

The CDR3 reads CASSEGSEKLFF. The CDR3 DNA follows: TGTGCCAGCAGTGAAGGCAGTGAAAAACTGTTTTTT. The chain carries TRBV25-1 and TRBJ1-4; D is unclear. The germline V gene encodes CDR1 MGHDK and CDR2 SYGVNS. Trimming took off 2 bases at V and 7 bases at J, with 5 bases between the two ends. The CDR3 covers 12 residues.